One and the same sample provided the 7 T cell receptor beta chains below, sequenced in a study of CD8+CD57+ T cells in acquired aplastic anemia. TCR beta VDJ and CDR3 profiles were obtained from a genomic DNA template. From the reads, TCRdb called clonotypes with MiXCR, one entry per CDR3 protein. The sample records approximately 170,000 distinct CDR3 sequences, 63% being singletons. Sequenced material: sorted CD4+, CD8+, or CD8+CD57+ T cells (not recorded which) from PBMCs. The receptors were gathered from a human donor in good health.

The chain carries TRBV12-3 or TRBV12-4 and TRBJ1-2, with D perhaps matching TRBD1 (6 bases). The V gene lost 3 bases and the J gene lost 5 bases, with 10 bases spanning the gap. The CDR3 runs to 13 residues. In nucleotides, the CDR3 is TGTGCCAGCAGTTTTGGGACAACGTATGGCTACACCTTC. This gives the protein CASSFGTTYGYTF.

The chain is built from TRBV24-1 and TRBJ2-1; 14 nucleotides agree with TRBD2. CDR3 length equals 17 residues. Germline V gene data show CDR1 as KGHDR and CDR2 as SFDVKD. Losses at the gene ends were 5 bases for V and 10 bases for J; bases not matched to a gene: 12. The CDR3: CATSATPGLAGEEEQFF. CDR3 bases: TGTGCCACCAGTGCCACCCCGGGACTAGCGGGAGAAGAGGAGCAGTTCTTC.

This clonotype was counted only a few times. The chain couples TRBV7-2 to TRBJ2-7; TRBD2 is a possible D gene (6 bases). CDR1 and CDR2 (germline): SGHTA, FQGNSA. The V end was cut by 3 bases, the J end by 0 bases, with 9 bases between. The CDR3 has 14 amino acids. CDR3 nucleotide sequence: TGTGCCAGCAGCTTGGATAGCGGCTCCTACGAGCAGTACTTC. It is translated as CASSLDSGSYEQYF.

The chain has TRBV7-8 and TRBJ2-3; the D call may be TRBD1 or TRBD2 (5 bases each). This CDR3 region has 15 residues. Trimming shortened V by 1 base and J by 2 bases, and 10 bases separated the two germline ends. Looked up from germline, CDR1 is SGHVS and CDR2 is FQNEAQ. The CDR3 sequence is CASSLVVGVTDTQYF. Written as DNA, the CDR3 is TGTGCCAGCAGCTTAGTAGTGGGGGTCACAGATACGCAGTATTTT.

J is TRBJ1-2 and V is TRBV7-2; 8 nucleotides agree with TRBD1. V shed 1 base, J shed 8 bases, and the junction held 12 bases outside the gene matches. Per germline, CDR1 SGHTA and CDR2 FQGNSA. This CDR3 is 16 amino acids long. In DNA form, the CDR3 reads TGTGCCAGCAGCTTAGAGAGGACAGGGTTGGGGTTGGGCTACACCTTC. Translating it yields CASSLERTGLGLGYTF.

The gene calls are TRBV2 and TRBJ2-7; 11 bases are shared with TRBD1. Germline lookup yields CDR1 SNHLY and CDR2 FYNNEI. Trimming removed 8 bases from V and 4 bases from J; junction bases left unmatched: 7. This CDR3 is built from 14 residues. The CDR3 sequence is CASGPGTGGYEQYF. CDR3 DNA: TGTGCCAGCGGACCCGGGACAGGGGGATACGAGCAGTACTTC.

V gene TRBV19 combines with J gene TRBJ1-2; D is perhaps TRBD1 (6 bases). CDR1 and CDR2 from the germline V gene are LNHDA and SQIVND (reference sequence). With 8 bases removed from V and 8 bases from J, the gap between germline ends came to 12 bases. This CDR3 comprises 11 residues. In DNA, the CDR3 is TGTGCCAGTTGGGGACAACCGGGCTACACCTTC. Protein sequence: CASWGQPGYTF.